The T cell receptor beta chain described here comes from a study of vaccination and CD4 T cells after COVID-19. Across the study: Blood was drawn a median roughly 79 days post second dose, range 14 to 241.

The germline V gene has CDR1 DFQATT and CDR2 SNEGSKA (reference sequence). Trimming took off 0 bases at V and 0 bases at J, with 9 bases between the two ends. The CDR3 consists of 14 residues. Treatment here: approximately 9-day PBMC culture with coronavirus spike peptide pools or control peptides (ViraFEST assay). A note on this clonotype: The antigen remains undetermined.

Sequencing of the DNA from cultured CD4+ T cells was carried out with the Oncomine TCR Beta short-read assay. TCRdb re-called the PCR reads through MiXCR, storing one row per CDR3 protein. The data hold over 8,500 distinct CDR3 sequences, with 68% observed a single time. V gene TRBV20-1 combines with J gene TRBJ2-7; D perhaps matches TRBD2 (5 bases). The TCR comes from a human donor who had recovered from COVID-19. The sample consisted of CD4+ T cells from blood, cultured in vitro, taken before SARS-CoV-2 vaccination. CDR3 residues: CSAREAASSYEQYF. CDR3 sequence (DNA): TGCAGTGCTAGAGAAGCGGCTAGCTCCTACGAGCAGTACTTC.